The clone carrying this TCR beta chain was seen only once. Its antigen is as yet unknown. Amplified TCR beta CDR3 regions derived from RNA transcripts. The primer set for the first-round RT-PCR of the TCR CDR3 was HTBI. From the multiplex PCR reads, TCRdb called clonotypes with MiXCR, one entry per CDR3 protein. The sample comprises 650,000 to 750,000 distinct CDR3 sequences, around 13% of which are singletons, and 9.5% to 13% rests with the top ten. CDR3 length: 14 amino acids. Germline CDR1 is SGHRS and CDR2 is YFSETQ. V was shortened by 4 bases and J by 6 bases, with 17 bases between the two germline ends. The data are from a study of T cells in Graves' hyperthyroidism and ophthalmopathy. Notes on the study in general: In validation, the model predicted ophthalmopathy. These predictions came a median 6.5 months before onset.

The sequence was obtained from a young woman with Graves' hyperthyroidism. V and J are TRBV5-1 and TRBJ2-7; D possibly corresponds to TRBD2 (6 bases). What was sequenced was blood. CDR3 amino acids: CASSPGTLGIEQYF. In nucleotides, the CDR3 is TGCGCCAGCAGCCCCGGGACTCTCGGGATCGAGCAGTACTTC.